By share, the clone carrying this T cell receptor (beta chain) ranks as medium-sized. This sample is drawn from a study of metastatic and nonmetastatic thyroid tumors. TCRdb reanalyzed the PCR reads with MiXCR. This table holds approximately 19,000 clones, less than 40% found once. All patients were untreated before thyroid surgery. Germline loops: CDR1 SGHRS, CDR2 YFSETQ. Trimming stripped 4 bases from V and 9 bases from J, with 20 bases between. The length of the CDR3 is 15 residues. This receptor was identified in a male donor with papillary thyroid cancer or a benign thyroid nodule (not recorded which). Some clones in this sample may be carry-over from other donors' samples. Sequencing was carried out using tumor tissue. The chain links TRBV5-1 to TRBJ2-1; no definite D call. CDR3 sequence reads: CASSGLTSSPSEQFF. CDR3 nucleotides: TGCGCCAGCAGCGGGCTAACCTCGTCTCCTAGTGAGCAGTTCTTC.